Below, 10 T cell receptor beta chains from the same sample are listed, as sequenced in a study of blood T cell repertoires in COVID-19. Profiled with immunoSEQ multiplex PCR; TCRdb holds only in-frame clones, not every one. The sample contains some 130,000 clones, over 60% of which appear only once. The sequenced sample was peripheral blood. Every receptor here comes from a woman in her 70s with acute or convalescent COVID-19.

This clone has at least ten counts. The chain employs TRBV6-5 and TRBJ2-7, with D perhaps TRBD1 (6 bases). V was clipped by 0 bases and J by 2 bases, with 11 bases between them. The germline V gene encodes CDR1 MNHEY and CDR2 SVGAGI. This CDR3 has 15 residues. The CDR3: CASSYSYGQTYEQYF. CDR3 bases: TGTGCCAGCAGTTACTCGTACGGACAGACCTACGAGCAGTACTTC.

The chain links TRBV28 to TRBJ1-5; D gene ambiguous. The CDR3 consists of 12 residues. The germline V gene encodes CDR1 MDHEN and CDR2 SYDVKM. Deletions cut 7 bases from V and 7 bases from J, with 11 bases between. The CDR3 DNA sequence: TGTGCCAGCACGGTATCGTGGCAGCCCCAGCATTTT. It is translated as CASTVSWQPQHF.

The chain recombines TRBV29-1 with TRBJ2-3, with 8 nucleotides matching TRBD1. Germline CDR1 SQVTM, CDR2 ANQGSEA. The CDR3 runs 13 residues. Losses at the gene ends were 6 bases for V and 7 bases for J; bases not matched to a gene: 9. CDR3 sequence reads: CSVKDRGGYTQYF. DNA for the CDR3: TGCAGCGTAAAAGACAGGGGCGGATATACGCAGTATTTT.

The chain combines TRBV2 with TRBJ1-1; no firm D call. The germline V and J ends were trimmed by 2 bases and 12 bases, with 16 bases remaining between them. Per germline, CDR1 SNHLY and CDR2 FYNNEI. There are 13 residues in the CDR3. The CDR3 DNA sequence: TGTGCCAGCAGTGAACACCCGGTGGAGGGATCTTTCTTT. This codes for CASSEHPVEGSFF.

The CDR3 is CASSSDSYGYTF. The DNA for the CDR3 is TGTGCCAGCAGCTCGGACAGCTATGGCTACACCTTC. The rearrangement links TRBV5-4 to TRBJ1-2, with D maybe TRBD1 (6 bases). Germline-derived CDR1 and CDR2 are SGHNT and YYREEE (reference sequence). V lost 3 bases and J 4 bases, leaving 7 bases between the germline ends. The CDR3 covers 12 residues. The entire variable domain, with the rest obtained from reference TRBV5-4 and TRBJ1-2, is as follows: ETGVTQSPTHLIKTRGQQVTLRCSSQSGHNTVSWYQQALGQGPQFIFQYYREEENGRGNFPPRFSGLQFPNYSSELNVNALELDDSALYLCASSSDSYGYTFGSGTRLTVV.

The chain couples TRBV6-1 to TRBJ1-5, with D perhaps TRBD1 (6 bases). The CDR3 is 15 residues long. The V and J ends lost 3 bases and 2 bases respectively, with 11 bases between them. Germline assignment: CDR1 MNHNS and CDR2 SASEGT. In nucleotides, the CDR3 is TGTGCCAGCAGTGATTTAGGGGGTGGCAATCAGCCCCAGCATTTT. This sequence encodes CASSDLGGGNQPQHF.

The sample holds many counts of this clone. CDR3 sequence: CASSPGLVNEQFF. CDR3 DNA: TGTGCCAGCAGTCCGGGACTAGTCAATGAGCAGTTCTTC. The chain has TRBV6-6 and TRBJ2-1; the match to TRBD2 covers 8 bases. With 5 bases clipped from V and 6 bases from J, the junction kept 3 bases outside the gene matches. Germline lookup yields CDR1 MNHNY and CDR2 SVGAGI (reference sequence). There are 13 residues in the CDR3.

This clone was picked up a small number of times. This chain links TRBV6-2 or TRBV6-3 with TRBJ1-6; weak D call: TRBD1 (5 bases). Germline loops: CDR1 MNHEY, CDR2 SVGEGT. The CDR3 has 15 residues. Trimming took 5 bases from V and 13 from J, leaving 21 bases between them. The CDR3, as DNA: TGTGCCAGCAGTCCCCCCAGGATCGGGGGTCAGCCCCTCCACTTT. Translated: CASSPPRIGGQPLHF.

The rearrangement joins TRBV5-1 to TRBJ2-1, with TRBD2 matching 8 bases. V lost 0 bases to trimming and J lost 10 bases; unmatched junction nucleotides: 12. CDR3 length: 16 amino acids. CDR1 and CDR2 (germline): SGHRS, YFSETQ. In nucleotides, the CDR3 is TGCGCCAGCAGCTTGGCCGTTAGCGGGACCATAGGGGAGCAGTTCTTC. This translates into CASSLAVSGTIGEQFF.

The J gene is TRBJ1-1, the V gene TRBV2; 10 nucleotides align to TRBD1. Per germline, CDR1 SNHLY and CDR2 FYNNEI. This CDR3 is built from 14 residues. DNA for the CDR3: TGTGGGTCGGGACAGGGGATGGGAGGCACTGAAGCTTTCTTT. As protein: CGSGQGMGGTEAFF.